These T cell receptor beta chains were read from a single sample in a study of PD-1 blockade in classical Hodgkin lymphoma. Profiling relied on immunoSEQ multiplex PCR, and the TCRdb table lists in-frame clones only, not all of them. Of tens of thousands of clones listed, roughly 89% are singletons. This specimen consisted of peripheral blood mononuclear cells (PBMCs), obtained before the fourth cycle of nivolumab. The receptors were sampled from a human donor with classical Hodgkin lymphoma. CDR3s include the opening cysteine and the closing phenylalanine or tryptophan. The order of the fields is D gene, V gene, clone size, J gene, CDR3 DNA, CDR3 protein. A D gene is named only where the DNA matches it firmly. Rows give clone size only sometimes, using once, few, many, or a class for an expanded clone.

TRBD2	TRBV5-4	.	TRBJ2-5	TGTGCCAGCAGCTTAGGACTAGCGGGAGTACCGGAAGAGACCCAGTACTTC	CASSLGLAGVPEETQYF
.	TRBV18	.	TRBJ1-5	TGTGCCAGCTCATCGGAGGTATCCGGAAGCAATCAGCCCCAGCATTTT	CASSSEVSGSNQPQHF
.	TRBV21-1	.	TRBJ2-1	TGTGCCAGCAGCCTTCGGACTAGCGGGAGGAAAGGTTACAATGAGCAGTTCTTC	CASSLRTSGRKGYNEQFF
TRBD2	TRBV10-3	.	TRBJ2-2	TGTGCCACGGGGACTAGCGGACAGAACACCGGGGAGCTGTTTTTT	CATGTSGQNTGELFF
TRBD2	TRBV5-1	.	TRBJ2-7	TGCGCCAGCAGCCCTGGACTAGCGGGATGGTCCTACGAGCAGTACTTC	CASSPGLAGWSYEQYF
.	TRBV9	.	TRBJ2-1	TGTGCCAGCAGCGTAGAACAGGAAAGCTACAATGAGCAGTTCTTC	CASSVEQESYNEQFF
TRBD1	TRBV25-1	.	TRBJ2-2	TGTGCCAGCAGTCTCGGGACAGGGGATACCGGGGAGCTGTTTTTT	CASSLGTGDTGELFF
TRBD1	TRBV5-6	.	TRBJ2-1	TGTGCCAGCAGCCCAACTGACAGGGGACTTCGGCATGAGCAGTTCTTC	CASSPTDRGLRHEQFF
.	TRBV7-9	few	TRBJ2-4	TGTGCCAGCAGCCCTGGGACTGCGGATGTGTTGACCAAAAACATTCAGTACTTC	CASSPGTADVLTKNIQYF
TRBD1	TRBV27	.	TRBJ1-5	TGTGCCAGCAGGGGGACAGTCAATCAGCCCCAGCATTTT	CASRGTVNQPQHF